This record concerns one T cell receptor beta chain sequence. The antigen it recognizes is unknown. No base quality values were provided; no much bigger clone lies one nucleotide off. The record originates from a study of T cell responses to AZD1222 COVID-19 vaccine (dated by TCRdb to the early 2020s). Background for the entire study: AZD1222 recipients given second doses at about 4 weeks or at about 12 weeks were pooled, since spike-specific TCR depth and breadth were not found to differ between the two schedules. TCR sequencing covered some 250 trial participants: about 210 given two doses of AZD1222 and some 25 given two doses of MenACWY control vaccine. Enrollment into the trials was organized by age into subgroups of 18-55, 56-69 and 70-plus years, and those subgroups contained approximately 150, 30 and 60 TCR-sequenced participants, respectively.

Paper-wide results and their limitations: After two AZD1222 doses, both the breadth and the depth of spike-specific TCRs were significantly higher than at day 0 and than in MenACWY recipients. The vaccine-associated CD4 TCRs covered the entire spike protein, and the dominant responses fell in regions 160-218 and 743-854. Reportedly, close to half of the unique spike-specific TCRs recognized epitopes lying outside the regions that are mutated in the B.1.351 and B.1.1.7 variants. Participants were mostly white British, with more females than males. The authors suggested clonal diversity may have been underestimated. No day 14 peak-response samples were available, so repertoires were characterized only after the peak T cell response. In the small 56-69-year group, the increase in depth fell short of significance, most likely because of low power. Conclusions about previously exposed vaccinees are limited because only six or seven AZD1222 recipients were SARS-CoV-2 seropositive at baseline.

Taken with the paper, the label for time point translates to: baseline before first vaccination. Vaccinee samples came from UK trials COV001 and COV002, including a single-blind randomized controlled phase 2/3 trial of AZD1222 (ChAdOx1 nCoV-19) in healthy adults. For TCRbeta chain sequencing, PBMC samples from trial participants were taken at day 0 and at day 28 after the second dose. In the germline V gene, CDR1 corresponds to SGHRS and CDR2 to YFSETQ. The CDR3 spans 14 residues, from the cysteine through the phenylalanine. Only the CDR3 DNA stays, 42 bases, in frame from base 1. V loses 0 bases, J loses 7 bases, and the germline ends lie 10 bases apart. The CDR3 regions of human TCRbeta chains were subjected to immunosequencing. In the paper's pipeline: TCRs in the repertoires were matched against a reference library of SARS-CoV-2-specific TCRs that had been generated with the MIRA antigen-specificity platform. Breadth was defined as the fraction of unique TCRs that were SARS-CoV-2-associated. Depth was defined as the fraction of total T cells that were SARS-CoV-2-associated. Using the MIRA data, every spike-specific TCR was mapped to the spike region that the TCR reacted to and assigned to either a CD4 or a CD8 class. Log10-transformed breadth and depth values were compared by one-way ANOVA with Sidak's multiple comparisons tests. TCRdb provides this immuneACCESS table in a form limited to in-frame rearrangements. Some clones are lacking; in checked studies, under half of them reflect an unresolved V gene, and why the rest are absent is not known. V, J and clone size were drawn from that table, and D and trimming were deduced from the DNA. The sample data list 130,000 or so clones, and 80% to 95% of these were observed just once. In total, the top ten clones hold approximately 1% of the sample.

The source was peripheral blood, collected on day 0 of AZD1222 vaccination. The source is an adult in good health. The chain uses TRBV5-1 and TRBJ1-4; the D gene is not confidently resolved. At the DNA level, the sequence is TGCGCCAGCAGCTTGGGGATCAAGGGTGAAAAACTGTTTTTT. It specifies CASSLGIKGEKLFF.